Here is one TCR beta chain with its context. The antigen remains undetermined. The data derive from a study of CD4 T cells in relation to SARS-CoV-2 and coronaviruses. Overall study results and limits: No donor gave both pre-pandemic and post-infection samples.

The CDR3 has 17 amino acids. V lost 1 base and J lost 4; bases outside the gene matches: 10. The V gene's germline CDR1 is MNHNS and CDR2 SASEGT. TCRdb's table, derived via immunoSEQ multiplex PCR, lists solely in-frame clones and lacks some. Here the sample spans roughly 43,000 clones, 82% being singletons. 10^5 naive or memory CD4+ cells were cultured with CEF peptides for approximately eleven days. Sequenced sample: naive CD4+ T cells from PBMCs, cultured in vitro. Subset specified: naive CD4+ T cells isolated by negative enrichment. The source is an adult with COVID-19. V usage is TRBV6-1 and J usage is TRBJ2-5; the match to TRBD2 covers 9 bases. In nucleotides, the CDR3 is TGTGCCAGCAGTGAAGGCCCCTCTAGCGGGATAGCAGAGACCCAGTACTTC. It translates to CASSEGPSSGIAETQYF.